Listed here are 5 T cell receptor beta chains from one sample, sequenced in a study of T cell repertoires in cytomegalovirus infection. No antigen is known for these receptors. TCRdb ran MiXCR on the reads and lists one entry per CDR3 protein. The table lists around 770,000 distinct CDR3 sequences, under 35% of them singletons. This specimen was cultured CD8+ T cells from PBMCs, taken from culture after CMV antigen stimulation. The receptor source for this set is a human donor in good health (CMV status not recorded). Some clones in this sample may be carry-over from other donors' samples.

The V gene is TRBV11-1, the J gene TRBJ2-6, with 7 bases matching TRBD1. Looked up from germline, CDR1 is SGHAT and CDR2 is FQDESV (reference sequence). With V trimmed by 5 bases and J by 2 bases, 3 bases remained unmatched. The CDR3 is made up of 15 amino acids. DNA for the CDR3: TGTGCCAGCAGCCGAGGGACAGCTGGGGCCAACGTCCTGACTTTC. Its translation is CASSRGTAGANVLTF.

This chain's CDR3 is CASSLAHETWNEQFF. The CDR3 nucleotides read TGTGCCAGCAGTTTAGCGCACGAGACCTGGAATGAGCAGTTCTTC. The rearrangement joins TRBV12-3 or TRBV12-4 to TRBJ2-1; D is ambiguous. V was clipped by 0 bases and J by 7 bases, with 13 bases between them. CDR3 length: 15 residues.

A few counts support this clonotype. The CDR3 spells CASSLEDWAGSLQETQYF. The DNA for the CDR3 is TGTGCCAGCAGCTTAGAGGATTGGGCGGGGAGTCTACAAGAGACCCAGTACTTC. The V and J genes are TRBV7-2 and TRBJ2-5; weak D call: TRBD2 (6 bases). In germline, CDR1 is SGHTA, CDR2 FQGNSA. The V and J ends lost 1 base and 2 bases respectively, with 20 bases between them. The CDR3 spans 18 residues.

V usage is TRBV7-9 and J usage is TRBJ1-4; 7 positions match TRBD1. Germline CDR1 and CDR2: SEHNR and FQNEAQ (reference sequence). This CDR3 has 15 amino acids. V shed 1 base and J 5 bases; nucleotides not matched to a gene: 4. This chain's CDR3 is CASSLEGTVNEKLFF. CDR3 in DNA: TGTGCCAGCAGCTTAGAAGGGACAGTGAATGAAAAACTGTTTTTT.

CDR3 nucleotides: TGTGCCAGTAGTATAGATGGACCCAACAATGAGCAGTTCTTC. This sequence encodes CASSIDGPNNEQFF. V gene TRBV19 combines with J gene TRBJ2-1; D is uncertain. Per the germline V gene, CDR1 is LNHDA and CDR2 is SQIVND (reference sequence). Trimming left V 0 bases short and J 5 bases short, with 8 bases between. CDR3 length equals 14 residues.